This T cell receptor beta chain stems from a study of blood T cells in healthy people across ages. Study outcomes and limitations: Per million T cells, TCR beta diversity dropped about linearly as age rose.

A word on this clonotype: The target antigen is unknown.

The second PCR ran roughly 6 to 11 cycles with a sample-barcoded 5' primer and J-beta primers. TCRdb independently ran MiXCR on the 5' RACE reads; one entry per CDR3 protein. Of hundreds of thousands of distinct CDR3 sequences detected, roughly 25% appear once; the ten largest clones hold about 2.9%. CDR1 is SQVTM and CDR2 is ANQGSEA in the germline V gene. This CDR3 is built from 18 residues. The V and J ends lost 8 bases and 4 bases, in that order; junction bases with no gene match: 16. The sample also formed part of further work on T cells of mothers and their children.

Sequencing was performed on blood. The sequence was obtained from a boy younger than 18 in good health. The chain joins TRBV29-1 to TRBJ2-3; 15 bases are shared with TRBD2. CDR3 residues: CSTRTSGGAQKGADTQYF. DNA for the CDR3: TGCAGCACGCGGACTAGCGGGGGGGCCCAAAAGGGGGCAGATACGCAGTATTTT.